The sequence of this T cell receptor (beta chain) was determined in a study of T cell changes during pregnancy in multiple sclerosis. V was clipped by 5 bases and J by 2 bases; unmatched bases: 11. Germline V gene sequence: CDR1 MDHEN, CDR2 SYDVKM. The CDR3 length is 16 residues. TCRdb's copy holds only in-frame clones and misses some; the assay was immunoSEQ multiplex PCR. Of some 140,000 clones in the sample, around 95% were seen once. This clonotype originated in a female donor with multiple sclerosis, enrolled in a pregnancy study. This chain uses TRBV28 with TRBJ2-7; 8 nucleotides match TRBD2. The sequenced sample was peripheral blood, obtained after pregnancy. This CDR3 reads CASSPLERERPYEQYF. The DNA of the CDR3 is TGTGCCAGCAGTCCCTTAGAGCGGGAGAGACCCTACGAGCAGTACTTC.